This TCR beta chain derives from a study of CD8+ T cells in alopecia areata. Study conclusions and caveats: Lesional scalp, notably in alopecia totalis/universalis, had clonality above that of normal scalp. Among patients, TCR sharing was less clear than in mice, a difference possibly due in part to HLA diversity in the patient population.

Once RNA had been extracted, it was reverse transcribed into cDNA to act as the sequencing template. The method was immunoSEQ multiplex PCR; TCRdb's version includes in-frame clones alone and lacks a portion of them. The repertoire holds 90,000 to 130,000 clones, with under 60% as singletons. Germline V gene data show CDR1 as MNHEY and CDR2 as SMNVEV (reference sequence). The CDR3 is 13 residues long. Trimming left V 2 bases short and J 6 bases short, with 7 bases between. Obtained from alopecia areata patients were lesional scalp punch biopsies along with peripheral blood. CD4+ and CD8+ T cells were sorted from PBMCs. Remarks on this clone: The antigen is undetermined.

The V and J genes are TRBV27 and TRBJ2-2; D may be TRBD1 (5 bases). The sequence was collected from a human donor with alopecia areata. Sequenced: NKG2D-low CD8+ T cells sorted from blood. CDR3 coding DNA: TGTGCCAGCAGTTTAAGGGGTCCCGGGGAGCTGTTTTTT. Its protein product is CASSLRGPGELFF.